This T cell receptor (beta chain) was sequenced during a study of T cells in Graves' hyperthyroidism and ophthalmopathy. The V and J ends lost 5 bases and 5 bases respectively, with 10 bases between them. Germline V lookup: CDR1 SEHNR, CDR2 FQNEAQ (reference sequence). This CDR3 contains 13 residues. This clonotype was detected only a few times. RNA transcripts were the template for amplifying TCR beta CDR3 regions. The HTBI set primed first-round TCR CDR3 RT-PCR. One entry per CDR3 protein, called by TCRdb with MiXCR from the multiplex PCR reads. The data show hundreds of thousands of distinct CDR3 sequences, just under 20% seen once. Exclusion followed for patients with uncontrolled infection, other autoimmune disease, pregnancy or lactation. Fresh peripheral blood, approximately 9.7 ml, was the source of the PBMCs.

The specimen sequenced was blood. The genes are TRBV7-9 and TRBJ1-5, with unresolved D. The clonotype comes from a man aged 40-55 years with Graves' ophthalmopathy. The CDR3 bases are TGTGCCAGCAGCCAAGGGCTCCATCAGCCCCAGCATTTT. Encoded protein: CASSQGLHQPQHF.